The source of this T cell receptor (beta chain) is a study of identical twins. The ends lost 4 bases at V and 5 bases at J; junction bases unmatched: 13. The CDR3 sequence is 15 residues long. CDR1 is DFQATT, CDR2 SNEGSKA, per germline (reference sequence). Each cDNA held unique molecular identifiers, and template switching gave it a universal primer site. MiXCR, run by TCRdb on the 5' RACE reads, gives a single entry per CDR3 protein. Found here are over 500,000 distinct CDR3 sequences, 22% of them singletons; the top ten hold around 0.9%. The same data also went into a second study, on T cells expressing NK-cell markers. That study reports: Of CD8+ T cells, about 1.0-8% belonged to dominant NKG2C+ clonotypes in five or six donors. One observes that, in four donors, these clonotypes were also the leading ones within the CD3+CD56-NKG2C+ fraction. The study did not resolve the HCMV specificity of expanded NKG2C+ T cell clones.

The rearrangement joins TRBV20-1 to TRBJ1-1; 7 bases match TRBD1. Sequencing was performed on CD4+ T cells sorted from blood. The sequence was collected from a woman aged 18-30 years in good health. In DNA, the CDR3 is TGCAGTGCTACAGACAGGGTGGGAGAACGGACTGAAGCTTTCTTT. Translation: CSATDRVGERTEAFF.